Presented here are 7 T cell receptor beta chains from one specimen sequenced in a study of metastatic and nonmetastatic thyroid tumors. Until they underwent thyroid surgery, no patient had received any treatment. TCRdb reanalyzed the PCR reads via MiXCR. In the table there are about 93,000 clones, about an eighth of which are singletons. Sequenced material: blood. These receptors all come from a female donor with papillary thyroid cancer or a benign thyroid nodule (not recorded which). Some clones in this sample may be carry-over from other donors' samples.

Ten or more counts support this clone. A read error may be the cause here, since a much bigger clone is one base away. The V gene is TRBV24-1, the J gene TRBJ2-7; D is unresolved. V was trimmed by 5 bases and J by 2 bases, leaving 18 bases between them. Germline lookup yields CDR1 KGHDR and CDR2 SFDVKD. The CDR3 extends over 16 amino acids. As DNA, the CDR3 is TGTGCCACCAGTGGTCGGGTACCGGCTACAACCTACGAGCAGTACTTC. It codes for CATSGRVPATTYEQYF.

This clone was counted between two and nine times. The conserved phenylalanine or tryptophan is not found at the CDR3 terminus, so this likely reflects a read error. The J gene is TRBJ2-7, the V gene TRBV19; the D is unclear. The CDR3 sequence is 15 residues long. V dropped 6 bases and J dropped 3 bases, with 18 bases sitting between them. Germline CDR1 and CDR2: LNHDA and SQIVND (reference sequence). The CDR3 region has the DNA TGTGCCAGTAGGCCCACAGCGTTAAGTCACTACGAGCAGTACTCC. Its translation: CASRPTALSHYEQYS.

This clone was counted at least ten times. V usage is TRBV11-2 and J usage is TRBJ2-7, with D unresolved. Looked up from germline, CDR1 is SGHAT and CDR2 is FQNNGV. CDR3 length: 12 residues. V lost 0 bases to trimming and J lost 4 bases, with 4 bases between them. In DNA form, the CDR3 reads TGTGCCAGCAGCTTAGACGGTTACGAGCAGTACTTC. Translation: CASSLDGYEQYF.

This clone showed up just a few times. The gene calls are TRBV6-1 and TRBJ2-1, with TRBD2 as a possible D gene (6 bases). CDR1 MNHNS and CDR2 SASEGT come from the germline V gene. This CDR3 has 16 residues. Trimming removed 4 bases at V and 3 bases at J, with 16 bases between. The CDR3 nucleotides read TGTGCCAGCAGTGGTAAGGAGGGAGGAATCTACAATGAGCAGTTCTTC. It is translated as CASSGKEGGIYNEQFF.

On this clone itself: This sample includes further DNA sequences coding for the same CDR3. The chain couples TRBV7-2 to TRBJ2-7; D remains ambiguous. This CDR3 comprises 15 residues. Trimming removed 6 bases from V and 3 bases from J, with 18 bases in between. CDR1 SGHTA and CDR2 FQGNSA come from the germline V gene. CDR3 region: CASSTLGDVYYEQYF. In DNA, the CDR3 is TGTGCCAGCAGTACCCTTGGTGACGTCTACTACGAGCAGTACTTC.

At least ten counts were recorded for this clone. The chain recombines TRBV5-6 with TRBJ1-3; D possibly corresponds to TRBD1 (6 bases). Per the germline V gene, CDR1 is SGHDT and CDR2 is YYEEEE. Trimming took 5 bases from V and 0 from J, leaving 15 bases between them. The CDR3 spans 16 residues. The CDR3 DNA reads as TGTGCCAGCAGTCCCGGGACATCGGTCTCTGGAAACACCATATATTTT. This encodes CASSPGTSVSGNTIYF.

This clone was recorded at least ten times. The chain uses TRBV7-2 and TRBJ2-5; D unclear. The CDR3 length is 13 residues. Trimming shortened V by 0 bases and J by 1 base, and 3 bases separated the two germline ends. CDR1 and CDR2 (germline): SGHTA, FQGNSA. Here the CDR3 reads CASSLAPQETQYF. Here the CDR3 DNA reads TGTGCCAGCAGCTTAGCTCCCCAAGAGACCCAGTACTTC.